This section outlines one TCR beta chain sequence together with its context. What it binds is not known. Genomic DNA for unsorted samples, which was extracted with the QIAamp DNA Blood Mini kit, came from 85 million to 90 million PBMCs. These data are taken from a study of shared clonotypes between healthy human individuals. Study-level background: Participating donors consisted of a couple of women and a few men aged 18 to 49.

In replicate PCRs of unsorted PBMC, around 300 ng DNA, around 30,000 T cell genomes, was used. Only in-frame clones appear in the TCRdb table, and some are missing; sequencing was by immunoSEQ multiplex PCR. This repertoire shows 400,000 to 550,000 clones, 79% found once; its top ten account for more than 10%. Germline V gives CDR1 SGHTA, CDR2 FQGTGA. V lost 2 bases, J lost 5 bases, and 6 bases stayed unmatched. The CDR3 totals 16 residues. Study findings and constraints: Only a few donors were included, so the genetic and exposure-history diversity represented was limited.

Material: PBMCs. The chain couples TRBV7-3 to TRBJ2-5, with 12 bases that match TRBD1. The clonotype was recovered from a middle-aged woman in good health. Some clones in this sample may be carry-over from other donors' samples. The CDR3 reads CASSLRGQGAWETQYF. The CDR3 DNA reads TGTGCCAGCAGCTTACGGGGACAGGGGGCGTGGGAGACCCAGTACTTC. Complete variable domain (other parts from reference TRBV7-3 and TRBJ2-5): GAGVSQTPSNKVTEKGKYVELRCDPISGHTALYWYRQSLGQGPEFLIYFQGTGAADDSGLPNDRFFAVRPEGSVSTLKIQRTERGDSAVYLCASSLRGQGAWETQYFGPGTRLLVL.